The rows below give T cell receptor beta chains drawn from one sample of a study of identical twins. Using its own MiXCR run on the 5' RACE reads, TCRdb lists one record per CDR3 protein. The sample includes under 300,000 distinct CDR3 sequences, approximately 8.3% of them seen just once. These sequences were also reported in another study, on yellow fever vaccine responses in identical twins.

Sequencing input: CD8+ T cells sorted from blood. The receptors originated from a woman aged 18-29 years in good health. Both conserved end residues are part of each CDR3. D genes are given only for firm matches. Only part of the rows carry a size: once, few, many, or a class if the clone is expanded.

V	J	size	D	DNA	CDR3
TRBV3-1	TRBJ2-5	.	.	TGTGCCAGCAGCCAAGAGGCGGGGCTAGCGGAGACCCAGTACTTC	CASSQEAGLAETQYF
TRBV6-1	TRBJ2-2	.	.	TGTGCCAGCCGGGAAGGACCCCACGCGAACACCGGGGAGCTGTTTTTT	CASREGPHANTGELFF
TRBV5-1	TRBJ2-5	many	.	TGCGCCAGCAGTCCCTGGGGAGAGACCCAGTACTTC	CASSPWGETQYF
TRBV7-6	TRBJ2-1	.	.	TGTGCCAGCAGCCCTTACGAAGGTCCAGGGGATGAGCAGTTCTTC	CASSPYEGPGDEQFF
TRBV20-1	TRBJ1-5	many	.	TGCAGTGCTAGAGACGGGAGCGAAAATCAGCCCCAGCATTTT	CSARDGSENQPQHF
TRBV20-1	TRBJ1-2	few	TRBD1	TGCAGTGCTCAGGGCACCGGACAGGCTCAAAGTGGGGACACCTTC	CSAQGTGQAQSGDTF
TRBV7-9	TRBJ2-7	few	.	TGTGCCAGCAGCTTAGCGGGCCTAGGCGAGCAGTACTTC	CASSLAGLGEQYF
TRBV2	TRBJ2-3	.	TRBD2	TGTGCCGCGGGACGGACAGCGGGAGAAGGGGCTAGCACAGATACGCAGTATTTT	CAAGRTAGEGASTDTQYF
TRBV20-1	TRBJ2-7	many	TRBD2	TGCAGTGCTAGAGACCCCGAGGGTAGCGGGAGAATCAACGAGCAGTACTTC	CSARDPEGSGRINEQYF
TRBV6-2/TRBV6-3	TRBJ2-7	.	.	TGTGCCAGCAGTCTACAGGAACTGCTCTACGAGCAGTACTTC	CASSLQELLYEQYF
TRBV7-9	TRBJ2-5	.	TRBD2	TGTGCCAGCAGCTTAGAGGCGGGGGTTGTAGAGACCCAGTACTTC	CASSLEAGVVETQYF
TRBV6-2/TRBV6-3	TRBJ2-1	.	.	TGTGCCAGCAGTTATCCTAGCGAGATGAGTCAATCCTACAATGAGCAGTTCTTC	CASSYPSEMSQSYNEQFF
TRBV13	TRBJ2-1	.	TRBD2	TGTGCCAGCAGAAGCTTCGGACTAGCGGGGGGCCCTGGCTCCTACAATGAGCAGTTCTTC	CASRSFGLAGGPGSYNEQFF
TRBV7-9	TRBJ2-3	.	.	TGTGCCAGCAGCCCAGTCCCCGGGAGGGGGCCAGATACGCAGTATTTT	CASSPVPGRGPDTQYF
TRBV28	TRBJ2-5	few	.	TGTGCCAGCAGTTTCCGAGGGGCGGGAGAGACCCAGTACTTC	CASSFRGAGETQYF
TRBV7-9	TRBJ2-3	few	.	TGTGCCAGCAGCTTTTTCCCCGGGGAGGCAGATACGCAGTATTTT	CASSFFPGEADTQYF
TRBV12-3/TRBV12-4	TRBJ2-7	few	.	TGTGCCAGCAGTTTTCACATTTCCTACGAGCAGTACTTC	CASSFHISYEQYF
TRBV7-2	TRBJ2-7	.	.	TGTGCTTCAGGGCCGACTGGTTTCCCCGAGCAGTACTTC	CASGPTGFPEQYF
TRBV20-1	TRBJ2-3	.	.	TGCAGTGCTAGAGAGGGAGGATACTGGGATACGCAGTATTTT	CSAREGGYWDTQYF
TRBV29-1	TRBJ2-1	many	TRBD2	TGCAGCGTGAGGGGGGCTAGCGGGAGGGTGGTTAATGAGCAGTTCTTC	CSVRGASGRVVNEQFF
TRBV12-3/TRBV12-4	TRBJ2-7	many	.	TGTGCCAGCAGGAGGACAACTAACTACGAGCAGTACTTC	CASRRTTNYEQYF
TRBV19	TRBJ2-1	few	.	TGTGCCAGTAGTATTCTGGCGACAACTGCCTACAATGAGCAGTTCTTC	CASSILATTAYNEQFF
TRBV28	TRBJ2-3	few	TRBD2	TGTGCCAGCAGTAGCCTTAGCGGGAACACAGATACGCAGTATTTT	CASSSLSGNTDTQYF
TRBV5-1	TRBJ2-1	.	.	TGCGCCAGCAGCTTGTGGGCGAGCGACACCTCGACGTATGAGCAGTTCTTC	CASSLWASDTSTYEQFF
TRBV7-9	TRBJ2-7	.	TRBD1	TGTGCCAGCAGCTCCCTAGACAGGGCCTACGAGCAGTACTTC	CASSSLDRAYEQYF
TRBV29-1	TRBJ2-5	.	.	TGCAGCGTTGAGAGAGCCGACGGGGCCCAGTACTTC	CSVERADGAQYF
TRBV2	TRBJ2-7	few	.	TGTGCCAGCAGTGAAATGATCAGCTACGAGCAGTACTTC	CASSEMISYEQYF
TRBV6-1	TRBJ2-1	many	.	TGTGCCAGCAGAGCAAAGGTAGGGGACGAGCAGTTCTTC	CASRAKVGDEQFF
TRBV25-1	TRBJ2-7	.	TRBD2	TGTGCCAGCAGTGAATGGGGACGGGAGGCCCTCTACGAGCAGTACTTC	CASSEWGREALYEQYF
TRBV7-9	TRBJ2-2	many	.	TGTGCCAGCAGCCCCGGGTCTAACACCGGGGAGCTGTTTTTT	CASSPGSNTGELFF
TRBV15	TRBJ2-7	many	.	TGTGCCGGGGGGCAAATATCCTACGAGCAGTACTTC	CAGGQISYEQYF
TRBV5-1	TRBJ2-1	few	TRBD2	TGCGCCAGCAGCTTAGGACTGGCGGGAGAGGTAGAGCAGTTCTTC	CASSLGLAGEVEQFF
TRBV21-1	TRBJ2-2	.	.	TGTGCCAGCAGCCGCTGGCGGACTAGCGGGACCTCGGGCACCGGGGAGCTGTTTTTT	CASSRWRTSGTSGTGELFF
TRBV21-1	TRBJ2-3	few	.	TGTGCCAGCAGCCCGTCGGGGCATACGCAGTATTTT	CASSPSGHTQYF
TRBV10-3	TRBJ2-7	.	.	TGTGCCATCAGTGAGTCGGCAGGGGCATACGACGAGCAGTACTTC	CAISESAGAYDEQYF
TRBV20-1	TRBJ2-5	.	TRBD2	TGCAGTGCTACCCTAAGGCGGCTAGCGGGAGCGGTCGGAGAGACCCAGTACTTC	CSATLRRLAGAVGETQYF
TRBV27	TRBJ2-1	few	.	TGTGCCAGCAGTTCTTCTAGCGAGGAGCAGTTCTTC	CASSSSSEEQFF
TRBV10-2	TRBJ2-7	few	.	TGCGCCAGCAGTGGGATCGGGGCATGGGACGAGCAGTACTTC	CASSGIGAWDEQYF
TRBV27	TRBJ2-7	.	.	TGTGCCAGCAGTAAGGGGGGCCGGGGAGGCGAGCAGTACTTC	CASSKGGRGGEQYF
TRBV20-1	TRBJ2-7	.	.	TGCAGTGCCATCGACCCCTGGCGGTTAGAGGTCCACGAGCAGTACTTC	CSAIDPWRLEVHEQYF
TRBV5-4	TRBJ1-1	few	TRBD1	TGTGCCAGCAGCCCCGGACAGGGCTATATGAACACTGAAGCTTTCTTT	CASSPGQGYMNTEAFF